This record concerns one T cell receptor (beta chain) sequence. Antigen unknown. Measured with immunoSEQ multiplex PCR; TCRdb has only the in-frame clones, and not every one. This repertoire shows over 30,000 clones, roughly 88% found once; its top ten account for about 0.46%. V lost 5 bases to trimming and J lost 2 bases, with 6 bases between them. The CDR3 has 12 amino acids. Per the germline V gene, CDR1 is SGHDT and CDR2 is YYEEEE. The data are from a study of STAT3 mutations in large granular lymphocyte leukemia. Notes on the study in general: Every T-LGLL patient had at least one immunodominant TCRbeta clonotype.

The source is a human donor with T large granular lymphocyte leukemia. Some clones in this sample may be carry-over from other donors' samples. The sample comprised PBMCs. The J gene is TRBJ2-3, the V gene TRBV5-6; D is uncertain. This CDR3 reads CASSRDTDTQYF. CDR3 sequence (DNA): TGTGCCAGCAGTCGAGACACAGATACGCAGTATTTT.